The sequence of this TCR beta chain was determined in a study of cytomegalovirus exposure and HLA in healthy donors (dated by TCRdb to 2016 to 2017). In the study overall: An earlier analysis of fewer than 750 of the donors reported 276 Gb of sequence data and 90 million to 120 million unique TCR beta sequences obtained from around 190 million T cells. Roughly 300 gigabases of sequencing data and roughly 80 million unique TCR sequences made up an early release that covered nearly 650 HLA-typed donors. Of the approximately 400 genotyped donors, approximately 81% were placed in the genetic ancestry cluster associated with self-reported Caucasian donors. The study was designed to test whether signatures of past pathogen exposure could be identified by cataloging public T cell receptors. The T cell repertoires of around 670 subjects were profiled by immunosequencing and related to cytomegalovirus serostatus. Besides the first cohort of 500 to 700 subjects, a separate validation cohort made up of around 120 different subjects was used. The study combined high-throughput TCR immunosequencing, statistical association of individual TCRs with disease status, and machine learning to predict cytomegalovirus infection status. To study patterns of TCR occurrence, a later analysis re-analyzed previously published TCR beta repertoires from 666 donors and added high-resolution HLA genotyping. Rather than using new phenotypic data, the later analysis identified candidate immune exposures from TCR beta sequences and from how often those sequences occurred across donors. An earlier analysis of about 600 of the donors used high-throughput TCR beta sequencing to judge whether each TCR beta V gene segment behaved as functional or pseudogenic. Alongside the repertoire data, information on donor age, sex, ethnicity and CMV serostatus was compiled. Genome-wide SNP genotypes for about three fifths of the roughly 670 donors were used in a later genetic analysis, which treated that subset as a discovery cohort. Every repertoire in the discovery cohort had been generated on one and the same sequencing platform. HLA typing included class I and class II loci at four-digit resolution. The number of typed donors differed by locus: about 629-630 for A, B, C, DRB1 and DQB1; 500 to 550 for DQA1; approximately 600 for DPA1; and 400 to 480 for DPB1. Because of strong linkage in the cohort, four or five DR-DQ haplotypes were treated as single units for association and clustering. On average, 235,054 unique TCR beta nucleotide sequences were sequenced per donor among 398 genotyped donors of the cohort, with approximately 18% of those sequences being non-productive. General conclusions and limits of the study: For the cohort, immune exposure information was limited to CMV serostatus. Across donors, most TCR sequences were observed very rarely, whereas some public TCRs were present in many individuals. The classifier was reported to diagnose cytomegalovirus status with high specificity and sensitivity in both the original and validation cohorts. A further reported finding was that TCR beta sequences accurately predicted the HLA-A and HLA-B alleles for most subjects in the first cohort. Because counts were too low, roughly 18 rarely observed V segments, including chromosome 9 orphons, were left out of the earlier analysis of 587 of the donors. Because HLA typing was missing for some donors at each locus, association tests included only the typed subset. According to a later analysis, most CMV-associated TCR beta chains appeared to be HLA-restricted, and the HLA associations seemed to be driven largely by CMV exposure. The presence/absence analyses assumed that sequencing depth was roughly uniform across donors, and that assumption may not be true. In this cohort, only TCR beta chains were sequenced, and detectable features were limited by the absence of alpha or paired-chain data. In a later genetic analysis, a missense DCLRE1C variant was associated with V-gene and J-gene trimming of TCR beta chains, and the association was replicated in an independent cohort. An earlier analysis of several hundred of the donors showed that most TCR beta V segments appeared in productive rearrangements either about 87% or about 30% of the time, which broadly matched IMGT annotations. Correlated functional status among segregating V segments might be attributable to linkage disequilibrium, but an unknown experimental factor could not be ruled out. A later analysis associated about 17,000 TCR beta sequences with specific HLA alleles at a false discovery rate of 0.05. Strong co-occurrence of HLA alleles, especially DR and DQ, made assigning TCR associations to individual alleles difficult. Because the 87-base-pair reads could not distinguish some IMGT-functional V segments, including TRBV6-2 and TRBV6-3, those segments were excluded. A few of the identified cytomegalovirus-associated TCR beta chains were confirmed in vitro to be specific for cytomegalovirus antigens. The study listed 164 TCR beta chains as associated with cytomegalovirus. A later analysis reported that several top co-occurrence clusters appeared linked to parvovirus B19, influenza, CMV and Epstein-Barr virus. In a later analysis, HLA-associated TCR beta chains showed more clonal expansion and lower generation probabilities than non-associated chains that were equally common. It was suggested by the authors that the approach could potentially be generalized to other disease states and immunological phenotypes. In a later analysis, TCR association rates were found to vary across HLA loci, with the most associated TCRs seen for DRB1 alleles and the fewest for HLA-C alleles. In a later genetic analysis, fewer N-insertions in productive TCRs were reported among donors in an Asian-associated ancestry cluster than the approximately 670-donor mean. A cluster of highly shared sequence variants was judged likely to represent a technical artifact of the sequencing pipeline.

Including the terminal cysteine and phenylalanine, the CDR3 comprises 12 residues. Only the CDR3 DNA is retained, 36 bases long and in frame from the first base. V is pared back by 8 bases and J by 7 bases, with 9 bases lying between the germline termini. For CDR1 and CDR2, the germline V gene (reference sequence) lists SEHNR and FQNEAQ. The method was the immunoSEQ multiplex PCR assay. For the multiplex PCR, a mixture combining 60 forward primers for TCR Vbeta segments and 13 reverse primers for TCR Jbeta segments was used. Amplification of the CDR3 region of rearranged TCR beta genes was performed with a multiplex PCR assay on genomic DNA. On the Illumina HiSeq System, the amplified TCR beta libraries were sequenced as 87-base-pair reads. Regarding the original processing steps: Across the 670 or so repertoires, a later analysis counted 80 million or so unique TCR beta chains, around 10 million of which were shared by at least two donors. A nearest-neighbor algorithm error-corrected the raw reads and collapsed the reads into unique sequences, merging closely related sequences to remove PCR and sequencing errors. To assign V, D and J gene segments, CDR3 sequences were aligned to IMGT reference sequences. For a sequence to be retained, at least a six-nucleotide match to both a V gene segment and a J gene segment was required. A rearrangement counted as productive if the CDR3 had no stop codons and remained in frame with V and J, and every other rearrangement counted as non-productive. Following IMGT convention, CDR3 was defined as the stretch from the second conserved V-encoded cysteine up to the conserved J-encoded phenylalanine. In an earlier analysis of 500 to 650 of the donors, sequences lacking an unambiguous match to a single V gene segment were excluded. In an earlier analysis of 587 of the donors, V segments were called functional above 56.7% productive rearrangements and were called segregating when the between-donor standard deviation exceeded 5%. A statistical classification framework was built for diagnosing cytomegalovirus status from the catalog of TCR beta chain sequences. In a later analysis, TCR nucleotide sequences were compared against IMGT/GENE-DB human TR gene sequences so that V and J genes could be assigned. A later analysis assigned CDR3 sequences and most-parsimonious VDJ recombination scenarios with the TCRdist pipeline. In a later analysis, every TCR beta chain was defined by the combination of its CDR3 amino acid sequence and its V-gene family, and reads without a unique V-gene family were dropped. To address suspected cross-contamination and a sequencing artifact, a later analysis removed roughly 580 highly shared, low-generation-probability nucleotide sequences. For each public chain, a later analysis derived a clonal expansion index from normalized ranks of inferred template counts within each repertoire. Generation probabilities in a later analysis came from a VDJ recombination model fitted to out-of-frame rearrangements, and those results were checked against IGoR. In a later analysis, hypergeometric tests were used to score TCR-TCR, TCR-HLA and TCR-CMV co-occurrence, with a repertoire-size bias correction applied to TCR pairs. A later analysis estimated false discovery rates by permuting HLA or CMV assignments 20 times. In a later analysis, co-occurring TCRs were grouped using DBSCAN, and TCRdist sequence similarity was added for clustering within HLA-allele-positive subsets. Repertoires with fewer than 30,000 or more than 120,000 public chains, plus five repertoires with anomalous nucleotide sharing, were excluded from co-occurrence clustering. This immuneACCESS table, as held by TCRdb, lists in-frame sequences with V and J called but not all clones. Of the missing ones, under half trace to an unresolved V gene in checked studies; the others have no known cause. The DNA gave D and trimming, while V, J and clone size come from that table. The table for this sample lists around 34,000 clones. The ten largest clones capture approximately 2% of the sample.

Worth noting for this clone: Its recognized antigen is unknown.

The cohort consisted of 650 to 700 healthy bone marrow donors. All cohort members were sampled while nominally healthy, although unrecorded immune exposures were likely present. The donor tested CMV seropositive and was one of the 289 seropositive cohort members. A peripheral blood sample was collected from each donor, and TCR beta sequencing was performed on peripheral blood mononuclear cells. Genomic DNA was extracted from the blood cell samples with the Qiagen DNeasy Blood Extraction Kit. The chain uses TRBV7-9 and TRBJ2-6; no D gene is confidently identified. The receptor was derived from a woman in her forties in good health and CMV-seropositive. Sequencing input: PBMCs. Read as DNA, the sequence is TGTGCCAGCCAGGTCGGCGCCAACGTCCTGACTTTC. Its protein reads: CASQVGANVLTF.